This T cell receptor (beta chain) was observed in a study of CXCR3-negative and CXCR3-positive naive CD8 T cells. Background on the study: Summed over all libraries, TRB reads came to about 140 million, with about 1.5 +/- 0.3 million per library.

Points on this clonotype: Its specificity is not known.

The libraries of TRB cDNA were prepared using 5' RACE with UMI labels. TCRdb re-called the 5' RACE reads and catalogs CDR3 proteins one per entry, DNA excluded. The specimen's table records about 48,000 distinct CDR3 sequences. The CDR3 is 14 residues long. CDR1 is LNHNV, CDR2 YYDKDF, per germline (reference sequence). Study observations and caveats: The authors found comparable surface CD5 between naive subsets and inferred TCR strength from TRB CDR3 properties. TRBV-TRBJ usage matched between naive CXCR3-negative and CXCR3-positive cells but not between memory cells. Both naive subsets had comparably high diversity; memory CD8+ cells much lower.

The sequencing sample was made of memory CD8+ T cells from blood. The chain uses TRBV15 and TRBJ2-1. The receptor was derived from a human donor in good health. Some clones in this sample may be carry-over from other donors' samples. CDR3 loop: CATSRESSYNEQFF.